This note documents a single TCR beta chain sequence. Its antigen is as yet unknown. V was clipped by 3 bases and J by 3 bases; unmatched bases: 7. This CDR3 region has 15 residues. The germline V gene has CDR1 MNHEY and CDR2 SMNVEV (reference sequence). This sample was taken from a study of cytomegalovirus exposure and HLA in healthy donors. Regarding the study as a whole: Later analysis demonstrated an association between a missense DCLRE1C variant and TCR beta V- and J-gene trimming.

In the PCR, 60 Vbeta and 13 Jbeta primers were used. Libraries were prepared by immunoSEQ multiplex PCR; TCRdb keeps only in-frame clonotypes and omits some of them. The table has hundreds of thousands of clones, over 75% seen once. This clonotype originated in a boy younger than 18 in good health and CMV-seronegative. The chain uses TRBV27 and TRBJ1-1, with 7 positions matching TRBD1. Sequenced input: PBMCs. The CDR3: CASSFSGGLYTEAFF. CDR3 DNA: TGTGCCAGCAGTTTTTCAGGGGGTTTGTACACTGAAGCTTTCTTT.